Listed here are 29 T cell receptor beta chains from one sample, sequenced in a study of blood T cell repertoires in COVID-19 (dated by TCRdb to about 2020). Receptor amplification or capture employed the immunoSEQ multiplex PCR assay. The source is immuneACCESS, and TCRdb retained only in-frame sequences with V and J called. Part of the clones is not carried over; for the studies checked, unresolved V genes explain less than half of this, and the remainder is unexplained. For this sample there are about 120,000 clones; roughly nine tenths appear just once. Approximately 28% of the sample comes from the top ten. Material for sequencing was peripheral blood. Receptors were obtained from a man between 65 and 85 years old with active or convalescent COVID-19.

This chain uses TRBV30 with TRBJ1-3; TRBD1 is a possible D gene (6 bases). V was trimmed by 4 bases and J by 0 bases, leaving 13 bases between them. Per the germline V gene, CDR1 is GTSNPN and CDR2 is SVGIG (reference sequence). The CDR3 totals 15 residues. The CDR3 sequence: CAWTKKDSSGNTIYF. The CDR3 DNA reads as TGTGCCTGGACCAAAAAGGACAGCTCTGGAAACACCATATATTTT. The variable domain in full, completed from reference TRBV30 and TRBJ1-3, reads SQTIHQWPATLVQPVGSPLSLECTVEGTSNPNLYWYRQAAGRGLQLLFYSVGIGQISSEVPQNLSASRPQDRQFILSSKKLLLSDSGFYLCAWTKKDSSGNTIYFGEGSWLTVV.

This clone appeared a single time. V gene TRBV15 combines with J gene TRBJ1-5; unclear D gene. V lost 0 bases, J lost 2 bases, and 8 bases lay in between. The CDR3 spans 15 residues. Germline CDR1 is LNHNV and CDR2 is YYDKDF (reference sequence). The CDR3 bases are TGTGCCACCAGCAGAGATGAAGCCGGCAATCAGCCCCAGCATTTT. Translation: CATSRDEAGNQPQHF.

This clone came up once. The V gene is TRBV5-6, the J gene TRBJ2-3, with a weak D call TRBD2 (5 bases). The V and J ends lost 3 bases and 3 bases respectively, with 11 bases between them. CDR1 is SGHDT and CDR2 is YYEEEE in the germline V gene. This CDR3 is built from 14 residues. The chain's CDR3 is CASSSPGRTDTQYF. The CDR3 DNA is TGTGCCAGCAGCTCGCCGGGAAGAACAGATACGCAGTATTTT.

This clone has just one count. Here the CDR3 reads CASSLSGGETQYF. CDR3 sequence (DNA): TGTGCCAGCAGCCTGAGCGGCGGGGAGACCCAGTACTTC. The rearrangement uses TRBV11-3 and TRBJ2-5; possibly TRBD2 for D (5 bases). Trimming pared 5 bases from V and 5 bases from J, leaving 12 bases between. This CDR3 is built from 13 residues. CDR1 SGHNT and CDR2 YENEEA come from the germline V gene.

The J gene is TRBJ2-1, the V gene TRBV2; D is possibly TRBD2 (6 bases). From germline, CDR1 is SNHLY and CDR2 FYNNEI. The CDR3 totals 14 residues. V shed 0 bases and J shed 10 bases, with 13 bases lying between them. Here the CDR3 reads CASSEAGGPREQFF. The CDR3 DNA sequence: TGTGCCAGCAGTGAAGCGGGAGGCCCCAGGGAGCAGTTCTTC.

This rearrangement joins TRBV30 to TRBJ2-5; 12 bases are shared with TRBD2. Germline values: CDR1 GTSNPN, CDR2 SVGIG (reference sequence). V was pared by 1 base and J by 5 bases, with 8 bases of the junction left unmatched. CDR3 length: 16 amino acids. The CDR3 here is CAWSALAGGPGETQYF. The CDR3, as DNA: TGTGCCTGGAGTGCGCTAGCGGGAGGGCCGGGTGAGACCCAGTACTTC. The whole variable domain, filled in from reference TRBV30 and TRBJ2-5, reads SQTIHQWPATLVQPVGSPLSLECTVEGTSNPNLYWYRQAAGRGLQLLFYSVGIGQISSEVPQNLSASRPQDRQFILSSKKLLLSDSGFYLCAWSALAGGPGETQYFGPGTRLLVL.

This clone was recorded once. The chain combines TRBV11-3 with TRBJ2-1, with a tentative D call TRBD2 (6 bases). Trimming took 5 bases from V and 0 from J, leaving 14 bases between them. The CDR3 covers 16 residues. Germline V gives CDR1 SGHNT, CDR2 YENEEA. Here the CDR3 reads CASSPYLGSSYNEQFF. Written as DNA, the CDR3 is TGTGCCAGCAGCCCTTACCTCGGGAGCTCCTACAATGAGCAGTTCTTC.

This chain joins TRBV29-1 and TRBJ1-3; D gene uncertain. Trimming took 0 bases from V and 3 from J, leaving 9 bases between them. The germline V gene has CDR1 SQVTM and CDR2 ANQGSEA. The length of the CDR3 is 14 residues. The CDR3 region is CSVEDLSVGNTIYF. The CDR3 nucleotides are TGCAGCGTTGAAGATCTGAGCGTTGGAAACACCATATATTTT.

The rearrangement uses TRBV27 and TRBJ2-5; 9 bases match TRBD1. J lost 4 bases, V lost 6 bases, and 12 bases had no gene match. The germline V gene has CDR1 MNHEY and CDR2 SMNVEV (reference sequence). The CDR3 is made up of 16 amino acids. The CDR3 sequence is CASSRSLGTGRETQYF. In nucleotides, the CDR3 is TGTGCCAGCAGCCGATCCCTGGGGACAGGGAGAGAGACCCAGTACTTC.

This sequence joins TRBV18 and TRBJ1-2; D is ambiguous. Germline V gene lookup returns CDR1 KGHSH and CDR2 LQKENI. CDR3 length: 15 residues. The ends were cut back, 1 base at V and 1 base at J, with 10 bases in the middle. CDR3 nucleotides: TGTGCCAGCTCACCACTGCAGGCTCTTAACTATGGCTACACCTTC. Translated: CASSPLQALNYGYTF.

The chain has TRBV5-1 and TRBJ2-1; D is perhaps TRBD2 (6 bases). The germline gives CDR1 SGHRS, CDR2 YFSETQ. The CDR3 runs to 15 residues. Trimming took 3 bases from V and 10 from J, leaving 20 bases between them. The CDR3 sequence: CASSYGGSRQIEQFF. The CDR3 DNA reads TGCGCCAGCAGCTACGGAGGGTCCCGGCAAATAGAGCAGTTCTTC.

This clone came up once. V and J are TRBV4-2 and TRBJ2-3; the match to TRBD2 covers 8 bases. The CDR3 has 17 amino acids. The V and J ends lost 0 bases and 4 bases, in that order; junction bases with no gene match: 9. The V gene's germline CDR1 is LGHNA and CDR2 YNFKEQ. As DNA, the CDR3 is TGTGCCAGCAGCCAAGATTGGAGTCTAGCGGGCGCAGATACGCAGTATTTT. Protein: CASSQDWSLAGADTQYF.

The DNA of the CDR3 is TGTGCCACCAGCAGAGAGGTGAGCTCCTACAATGAGCAGTTCTTC. Protein sequence: CATSREVSSYNEQFF. The chain carries TRBV15 and TRBJ2-1; no definite D call. V was clipped by 0 bases and J by 0 bases, with 6 bases between them. Germline V gene lookup returns CDR1 LNHNV and CDR2 YYDKDF (reference sequence). CDR3 size: 15 residues.

Here the CDR3 DNA reads TGTGCCACCAGCAGGGACGCGGGGTCACTAGGGATTTCACCCCTCCACTTT. This gives the protein CATSRDAGSLGISPLHF. The J gene is TRBJ1-6, the V gene TRBV15; D is uncertain. CDR1 is LNHNV, CDR2 YYDKDF, per germline (reference sequence). The CDR3 runs 17 residues. Trimming stripped 3 bases from V and 9 bases from J, with 21 bases between. The full variable domain, with the rest looked up from reference TRBV15 and TRBJ1-6, is DAMVIQNPRYQVTQFGKPVTLSCSQTLNHNVMYWYQQKSSQAPKLLFHYYDKDFNNEADTPDNFQSRRPNTSFCFLDIRSPGLGDTAMYLCATSRDAGSLGISPLHFGNGTRLTVT.

This clone has only one observation. The rearrangement links TRBV28 to TRBJ2-7; 9 bases are a match to TRBD1. V trimming: 5 bases; J trimming: 3 bases; junction bases outside the gene matches: 5. CDR1 and CDR2 (germline): MDHEN, SYDVKM. The CDR3 loop spans 14 amino acids. CDR3 in DNA: TGTGCCAGCAGTCACCGGGACAGGGTCTACGAGCAGTACTTC. Encoded protein: CASSHRDRVYEQYF.

This chain connects TRBV6-2 or TRBV6-3 to TRBJ1-5; 7 bases map to TRBD1. CDR1 is MNHEY and CDR2 is SVGEGT in the germline V gene. The V segment lost 5 bases and the J segment 4 bases; nucleotides outside the gene matches: 5. The CDR3 totals 14 residues. The CDR3 DNA reads TGTGCCAGCAGTCCCTGGACAGGAAATCAGCCCCAGCATTTT. Protein product: CASSPWTGNQPQHF.

The J gene is TRBJ2-3, the V gene TRBV29-1, with D unresolved. Trimming removed 6 bases at V and 4 bases at J, with 35 bases between. Germline CDR1 SQVTM, CDR2 ANQGSEA. The CDR3 is made up of 20 amino acids. CDR3 loop: CSVRPRVGPSVVANSDTQYF. In nucleotides, the CDR3 is TGCAGCGTGCGACCCCGGGTCGGCCCTTCCGTGGTCGCGAATTCAGATACGCAGTATTTT.

This clone was detected a few times. CDR3 protein: CATAVRGAGETQYF. As DNA, the CDR3 is TGTGCCACCGCCGTCCGGGGAGCGGGAGAGACCCAGTACTTC. The rearrangement uses TRBV7-8 and TRBJ2-5; D is perhaps TRBD2 (6 bases). V was clipped by 10 bases and J by 4 bases, with 19 bases between them. The CDR3 totals 14 residues. Germline V gene sequence: CDR1 SGHVS, CDR2 FQNEAQ. The full variable domain, in which reference TRBV7-8 and TRBJ2-5 provide the parts outside the CDR3, is GAGVSQSPRYKVAKRGQDVALRCDPISGHVSLFWYQQALGQGPEFLTYFQNEAQLDKSGLPSDRFFAERPEGSVSTLKIQRTQQEDSAVYLCATAVRGAGETQYFGPGTRLLVL.

The chain is built from TRBV3-1 (or the pseudogene TRBV3-2) and TRBJ2-5; 8 nucleotides line up with TRBD2. This CDR3 is built from 16 residues. Germline V gene data show CDR1 as LGHDT and CDR2 as YNNKEL (reference sequence). The V and J ends lost 3 bases and 5 bases, in that order; junction bases with no gene match: 11. CDR3 sequence: CASSQFQAGDRETQYF. CDR3 coding DNA: TGTGCCAGCAGCCAGTTTCAAGCGGGAGATCGGGAGACCCAGTACTTC.

The chain recombines TRBV4-1 with TRBJ1-1, with a possible D match to TRBD1 (6 bases). With 2 bases removed from V and 4 bases from J, the gap between germline ends came to 14 bases. The CDR3 loop spans 15 amino acids. The germline CDR1 and CDR2 sequences are MGHRA and YSYEKL. The CDR3 loop reads CASSQQGKLGTEAFF. CDR3 sequence (DNA): TGCGCCAGCAGCCAACAGGGGAAATTGGGCACTGAAGCTTTCTTT.

The genes are TRBV29-1 and TRBJ2-7; 7 bases match TRBD2. This CDR3 spans 11 amino acids. Germline V CDR1 and CDR2: SQVTM, ANQGSEA. V lost 6 bases and J lost 6; bases outside the gene matches: 5. The CDR3 DNA sequence: TGCAGCGTGCCTAGCGGCGTCGAGCAGTACTTC. Translating it yields CSVPSGVEQYF.

The chain links TRBV6-2 or TRBV6-3 to TRBJ2-5; D is unclear. Germline assignment: CDR1 MNHEY and CDR2 SVGEGT. Trimming left V 6 bases short and J 3 bases short, with 14 bases between. CDR3 length: 14 amino acids. The CDR3 here is CASSSGGGEETQYF. The CDR3 DNA reads as TGTGCCAGCAGCTCCGGTGGCGGAGAAGAGACCCAGTACTTC.

V gene TRBV4-1 combines with J gene TRBJ2-5; 8 nucleotides match TRBD1. The V gene's germline CDR1 is MGHRA and CDR2 YSYEKL. J gave up 3 bases and V 3 bases, and 9 bases lay outside the gene matches. CDR3 length: 16 residues. DNA for the CDR3: TGCGCCAGCAGCCAGGACGGGACAGGTGCCGAAGAGACCCAGTACTTC. Protein: CASSQDGTGAEETQYF.

The J gene is TRBJ2-2, the V gene TRBV19; 8 bases are a match to TRBD1. CDR1 is LNHDA and CDR2 is SQIVND in the germline V gene (reference sequence). The CDR3 consists of 16 residues. Germline trimming cut 0 bases from V and 1 base from J; bases unmatched to any gene: 1. CDR3 bases: TGTGCCAGTAGTATAGACGGGACAGGGAACACCGGGGAGCTGTTTTTT. It specifies CASSIDGTGNTGELFF.

This clone occurred a few times. The chain links TRBV28 to TRBJ2-6; 10 bases are shared with TRBD2. Germline CDR1 is MDHEN and CDR2 is SYDVKM. This CDR3 has 16 residues. After removal of 8 bases from V and 0 bases from J, the junction contained 4 bases not matched to a gene. The CDR3 reads CASRLAGFSGANVLTF. DNA of the CDR3: TGTGCCAGCCGACTAGCGGGTTTCTCTGGGGCCAACGTCCTGACTTTC. Full variable domain (missing parts from reference TRBV28 and TRBJ2-6): DVKVTQSSRYLVKRTGEKVFLECVQDMDHENMFWYRQDPGLGLRLIYFSYDVKMKEKGDIPEGYSVSREKKERFSLILESASTNQTSMYLCASRLAGFSGANVLTFGAGSRLTVL.

V usage is TRBV7-9 and J usage is TRBJ1-4; possible D gene TRBD1, 5 bases. The germline V gene has CDR1 SEHNR and CDR2 FQNEAQ (reference sequence). V lost 4 bases, J lost 8 bases, and 20 bases lay in between. The CDR3 consists of 16 residues. The CDR3 coding sequence is TGTGCCAGCAGCTCCGACTTAGGTTGGGGGGGAGAAAAACTGTTTTTT. As protein: CASSSDLGWGGEKLFF.

The chain joins TRBV28 to TRBJ2-6, with D possibly being TRBD2 (6 bases). This CDR3 has 14 residues. V was trimmed by 5 bases and J by 3 bases, leaving 8 bases between them. The V gene's germline CDR1 is MDHEN and CDR2 SYDVKM. The CDR3 nucleotides read TGTGCCAGCAGTCTGGGGGGTGGGGCCAACGTCCTGACTTTC. This gives the protein CASSLGGGANVLTF.

V is TRBV14 and J is TRBJ1-6; 8 bases fit TRBD1. Losses at the gene ends were 1 base for V and 7 bases for J; bases not matched to a gene: 9. Per the germline V gene, CDR1 is SGHDN and CDR2 is FVKESK. The CDR3 is made up of 17 amino acids. The CDR3 nucleotides are TGTGCCAGCAGCCAAGTGGCAGGGGGCTCGGGGAATTCACCCCTCCACTTT. It encodes CASSQVAGGSGNSPLHF.

This clone occurred once. V and J are TRBV5-1 and TRBJ2-1, with a possible D match to TRBD1 (5 bases). The CDR3 is made up of 15 amino acids. CDR1 is SGHRS, CDR2 YFSETQ, per germline. V lost 0 bases to trimming and J lost 4 bases, with 11 bases between them. CDR3 loop: CASSLGGVGYNEQFF. Here the CDR3 DNA reads TGCGCCAGCAGCTTGGGGGGCGTCGGATACAATGAGCAGTTCTTC.